Each of the 20 T cell receptor beta chains below was sequenced from the same sample in a study of blood T cell repertoires in COVID-19. Sequencing used immunoSEQ multiplex PCR; TCRdb keeps in-frame clones, though not all of them. The repertoire consists of a few hundred thousand clones, with more than 70% occurring once and the leading ten covering more than 10%. The sequenced material came from peripheral blood. Receptor source: a human donor in a cohort sampled during active COVID-19.

The rearrangement uses TRBV6-2 or TRBV6-3 and TRBJ1-2; D uncertain. Between the trimmed V and J ends, which lost 5 bases and 2 bases, there was a span of 12 bases. Germline loops: CDR1 MNHEY, CDR2 SVGEGT. CDR3 length equals 14 residues. CDR3 nucleotide sequence: TGTGCCAGCAGTCGCGCGGATATGAACTATGGCTACACCTTC. The encoded protein is CASSRADMNYGYTF.

Worth noting for this clone: Different DNA sequences within this sample yield the same CDR3. The CDR3 bases are TGTGCCAGCAGTTTGACAGGAGCTAACTATGGCTACACCTTC. Translation gives CASSLTGANYGYTF. V is TRBV28 and J is TRBJ1-2, with a possible D match to TRBD1 (6 bases). Trimming removed 3 bases at V and 0 bases at J, with 8 bases between. The CDR3 sequence is 14 residues long. Germline V gene lookup returns CDR1 MDHEN and CDR2 SYDVKM.

The rearrangement joins TRBV5-1 to TRBJ2-3; the D gene is possibly TRBD2 (6 bases). V was cut by 1 base and J by 6 bases, with 15 bases left in between. The CDR3 has 15 amino acids. Looked up from germline, CDR1 is SGHRS and CDR2 is YFSETQ. The CDR3 DNA follows: TGCGCCAGCAGCTTGCGATCCCTTGGGGGGGATACGCAGTATTTT. It specifies CASSLRSLGGDTQYF.

This clone was seen once. The CDR3 here is CASRVRPPGDYGYTF. The CDR3, as DNA: TGTGCCAGTAGGGTGAGGCCCCCCGGGGACTATGGCTACACCTTC. This chain links TRBV19 with TRBJ1-2; no clear D gene. Germline CDR1 is LNHDA and CDR2 is SQIVND (reference sequence). Deletions cut 6 bases from V and 3 bases from J, with 17 bases between. The CDR3 has 15 residues.

The CDR3 DNA sequence: TGTGCCACCAGTGATGTCTGGGCTCGGGGGGAGCTGTTTTTT. Translated: CATSDVWARGELFF. The rearrangement links TRBV24-1 to TRBJ2-2, with D unresolved. CDR3 length: 14 residues. V lost 3 bases to trimming and J lost 8 bases, with 12 bases between them. Germline loops: CDR1 KGHDR, CDR2 SFDVKD.

The table lists this clone with a few counts. The V gene is TRBV28, the J gene TRBJ1-1; 7 bases agree with TRBD1. This CDR3 spans 12 amino acids. Germline values: CDR1 MDHEN, CDR2 SYDVKM. V lost 11 bases to trimming and J lost 0 bases; unmatched junction nucleotides: 3. DNA of the CDR3: TGTGCCTCTAGGGGGCTGAACACTGAAGCTTTCTTT. As protein: CASRGLNTEAFF. The full variable domain, in which reference TRBV28 and TRBJ1-1 provide the parts outside the CDR3, is DVKVTQSSRYLVKRTGEKVFLECVQDMDHENMFWYRQDPGLGLRLIYFSYDVKMKEKGDIPEGYSVSREKKERFSLILESASTNQTSMYLCASRGLNTEAFFGQGTRLTVV.

V is TRBV10-3 and J is TRBJ1-5; 11 bases line up with TRBD1. J gave up 1 base and V 6 bases, and 5 bases lay outside the gene matches. The CDR3 loop spans 16 amino acids. The germline V gene has CDR1 ENHRY and CDR2 SYGVKD. The chain's CDR3 is CAISRTGGRSNQPQHF. The CDR3 coding sequence is TGTGCCATCAGCCGGACAGGGGGCAGGAGCAATCAGCCCCAGCATTTT.

The chain links TRBV7-2 to TRBJ1-1; possible D gene TRBD1, 6 bases. CDR1 is SGHTA and CDR2 is FQGNSA in the germline V gene. The CDR3 runs to 13 residues. V was cut by 4 bases and J by 5 bases, with 11 bases left in between. The CDR3 bases are TGTGCCAGCAGCTCAGTAAGGGGGACTGAAGCTTTCTTT. Protein product: CASSSVRGTEAFF.

The CDR3 loop reads CASSLRRERQFF. As DNA, the CDR3 is TGTGCCAGCAGTTTAAGGCGGGAAAGGCAGTTCTTC. The chain employs TRBV28 and TRBJ2-1, with a weak D call TRBD2 (6 bases). The CDR3 consists of 12 residues. Germline values: CDR1 MDHEN, CDR2 SYDVKM. Trimming removed 2 bases from V and 12 bases from J, with 11 bases in between. Based on the CDR3 plus reference TRBV28 and TRBJ2-1, the full variable domain is DVKVTQSSRYLVKRTGEKVFLECVQDMDHENMFWYRQDPGLGLRLIYFSYDVKMKEKGDIPEGYSVSREKKERFSLILESASTNQTSMYLCASSLRRERQFFGPGTRLTVL.

The J gene is TRBJ2-1, the V gene TRBV5-1; 9 nucleotides line up with TRBD2. Germline CDR1 and CDR2: SGHRS and YFSETQ. CDR3 length equals 16 residues. V lost 5 bases to trimming and J lost 7 bases; unmatched junction nucleotides: 13. The CDR3 sequence: CASRAYLAGAVNEQFF. CDR3 DNA: TGCGCCAGCAGGGCCTACTTAGCGGGAGCGGTGAATGAGCAGTTCTTC. Full variable domain (outside the CDR3, taken from reference TRBV5-1 and TRBJ2-1): KAGVTQTPRYLIKTRGQQVTLSCSPISGHRSVSWYQQTPGQGLQFLFEYFSETQRNKGNFPGRFSGRQFSNSRSEMNVSTLELGDSALYLCASRAYLAGAVNEQFFGPGTRLTVL.

This clone was seen once. The chain links TRBV28 to TRBJ2-7, with D perhaps matching TRBD1 (5 bases). Germline lookup yields CDR1 MDHEN and CDR2 SYDVKM. V was cut by 3 bases and J by 4 bases, with 13 bases left in between. The length of the CDR3 is 14 residues. CDR3 sequence reads: CASSFWQGSYEQYF. CDR3 nucleotides: TGTGCCAGCAGTTTTTGGCAGGGTAGTTACGAGCAGTACTTC.

Only one count was recorded for this clone. V gene TRBV28 combines with J gene TRBJ2-7, with 9 bases identical to TRBD1. The germline CDR1 and CDR2 sequences are MDHEN and SYDVKM. This CDR3 region has 16 residues. V shed 5 bases, J shed 1 base, and the junction held 9 bases outside the gene matches. The CDR3 DNA reads TGTGCCAGCAGTCGCAACACAGGGGGCGCATCCTACGAGCAGTACTTC. The encoded protein is CASSRNTGGASYEQYF.

The chain employs TRBV27 and TRBJ2-6; 10 bases match TRBD1. Germline V gene lookup returns CDR1 MNHEY and CDR2 SMNVEV (reference sequence). V lost 2 bases, J lost 0 bases, and 10 bases stayed unmatched. CDR3 length equals 20 residues. In DNA, the CDR3 is TGTGCCAGCAGTTTAAGAGGGACAGGGGTCCAACTCTCTGGGGCCAACGTCCTGACTTTC. It codes for CASSLRGTGVQLSGANVLTF.

This clone was detected only once. The chain recombines TRBV5-4 with TRBJ2-1, with 9 bases lining up with TRBD2. Germline-derived CDR1 and CDR2 are SGHNT and YYREEE (reference sequence). The CDR3 consists of 15 residues. After removal of 1 base from V and 4 bases from J, the junction contained 3 bases not matched to a gene. CDR3 region: CASSLPSGVYNEQFF. In DNA form, the CDR3 reads TGTGCCAGCAGCTTGCCTAGCGGGGTTTACAATGAGCAGTTCTTC.

The chain carries TRBV20-1 and TRBJ2-1; 7 bases agree with TRBD1. CDR3 length: 14 amino acids. Germline V gene lookup returns CDR1 DFQATT and CDR2 SNEGSKA (reference sequence). Trimming took 4 bases from V and 0 from J; bases not matched to a gene: 3. The CDR3 region is CSATDRDSYNEQFF. For the CDR3, the DNA is TGCAGTGCTACTGACAGGGACTCCTACAATGAGCAGTTCTTC.

As DNA, the CDR3 is TGTGCCAGCAGCCCGACAACTCCCGCAACTAATGAAAAACTGTTTTTT. It specifies CASSPTTPATNEKLFF. The chain joins TRBV7-2 to TRBJ1-4; no definite D call. V was pared by 5 bases and J by 0 bases, with 13 bases between. CDR3 size: 16 residues. Germline loops: CDR1 SGHTA, CDR2 FQGNSA.

This chain uses TRBV11-2 with TRBJ2-3; 12 bases are shared with TRBD2. V lost 6 bases to trimming and J lost 8 bases; unmatched junction nucleotides: 3. The CDR3 is 13 residues long. Germline-derived CDR1 and CDR2 are SGHAT and FQNNGV. The CDR3 DNA is TGTGCCAGCAGGACTAGCGGGGGAGGTACGCAGTATTTT. Protein product: CASRTSGGGTQYF. Filled out from reference TRBV11-2 and TRBJ2-3, the complete variable domain reads EAGVAQSPRYKIIEKRQSVAFWCNPISGHATLYWYQQILGQGPKLLIQFQNNGVVDDSQLPKDRFSAERLKGVDSTLKIQPAKLEDSAVYLCASRTSGGGTQYFGPGTRLTVL.

CDR3 sequence reads: CASSNGLAGGKEYF. The CDR3 nucleotides read TGTGCCAGCAGTAATGGACTAGCGGGGGGGAAGGAGTATTTT. The gene calls are TRBV6-5 and TRBJ2-3, with TRBD2 matching 15 bases. This CDR3 is 14 amino acids long. Losses at the gene ends were 5 bases for V and 13 bases for J; bases not matched to a gene: 7. Germline V gene data show CDR1 as MNHEY and CDR2 as SVGAGI.

This clone was observed a single time. The chain couples TRBV12-3 or TRBV12-4 to TRBJ2-7; TRBD2 aligns across 8 bases. CDR3 length: 13 residues. V trimming: 6 bases; J trimming: 6 bases; junction bases outside the gene matches: 7. The CDR3 nucleotides read TGTGCCAGCAGCTCCGGGGGGGGCGCCGAGCAGTACTTC. Its translation: CASSSGGGAEQYF.

There are a few counts of this clone. The chain employs TRBV7-2 and TRBJ2-3; D ambiguous. Trimming removed 4 bases from V and 6 bases from J, with 8 bases in between. CDR3 length: 12 amino acids. Germline CDR1 SGHTA, CDR2 FQGNSA. The CDR3 is CASSSDIDTQYF. CDR3 nucleotides: TGTGCCAGCAGCTCCGACATTGATACGCAGTATTTT.